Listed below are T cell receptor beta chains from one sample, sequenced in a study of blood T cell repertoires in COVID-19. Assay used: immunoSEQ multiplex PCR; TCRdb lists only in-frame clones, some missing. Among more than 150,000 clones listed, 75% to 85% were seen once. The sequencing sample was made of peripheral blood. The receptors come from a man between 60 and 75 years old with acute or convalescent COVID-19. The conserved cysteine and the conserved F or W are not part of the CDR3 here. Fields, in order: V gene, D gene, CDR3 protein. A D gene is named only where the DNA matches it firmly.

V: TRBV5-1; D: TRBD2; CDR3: ASSLAGVETDTQY
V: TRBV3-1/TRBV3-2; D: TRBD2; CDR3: ASSQKLAGAKNIQY
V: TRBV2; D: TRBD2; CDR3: ASSEGASGGKQF
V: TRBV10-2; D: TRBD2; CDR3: ASSTGTNGSVDTQY
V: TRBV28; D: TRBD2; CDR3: ASSAGGTTSYEQY
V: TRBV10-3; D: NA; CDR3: AITGREGGNTIY
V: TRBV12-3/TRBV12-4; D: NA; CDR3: ASSLGQVYGYT
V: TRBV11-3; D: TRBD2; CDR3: ASSRSGGAGDTQY
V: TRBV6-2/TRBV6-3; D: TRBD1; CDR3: ASSLDRGRETQY
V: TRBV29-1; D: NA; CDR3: SVSQGPQYGYT
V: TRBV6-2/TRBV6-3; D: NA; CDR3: ASSYSRAGQH
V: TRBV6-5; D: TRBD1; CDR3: ASMTDRANTGELF
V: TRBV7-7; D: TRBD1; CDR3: ASSSGQGTDTQY
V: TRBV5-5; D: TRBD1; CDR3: ASSLDRGREAF
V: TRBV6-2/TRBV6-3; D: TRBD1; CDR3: ASSPGDRPNTEAF
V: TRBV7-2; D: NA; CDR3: ASSLAQGLNTEAF
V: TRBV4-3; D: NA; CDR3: ASSQRGFLASSYNEQF
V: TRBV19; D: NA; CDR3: ASSQRRNRAMNTEAF
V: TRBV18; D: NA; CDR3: ASSPRGVFYNSPLH
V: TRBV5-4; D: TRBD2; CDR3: ASSLMLADNTDTQY
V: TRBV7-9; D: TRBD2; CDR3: ASSLALAGGQGMF
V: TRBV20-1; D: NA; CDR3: SASLQGNDSPLH
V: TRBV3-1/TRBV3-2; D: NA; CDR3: ASSLQGLRGYT
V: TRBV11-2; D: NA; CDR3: ASSLGSWGDSTYNEQF
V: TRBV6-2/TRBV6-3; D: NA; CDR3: ASSYDSLREQF
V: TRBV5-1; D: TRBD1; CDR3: ASSSGQGGQPQH
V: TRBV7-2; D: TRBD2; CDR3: ASSSRAGGPYQQY
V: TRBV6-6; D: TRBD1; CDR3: ASSRQGATSGANVLT
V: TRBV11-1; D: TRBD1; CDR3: ASSRGGYTGELF
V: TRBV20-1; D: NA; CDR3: SASTAWRSSYEQY
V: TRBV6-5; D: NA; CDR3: ASTADRNTEAF
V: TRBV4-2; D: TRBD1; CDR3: ASSQVGTGDRDGYT
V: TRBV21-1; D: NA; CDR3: ASSCGNEQF
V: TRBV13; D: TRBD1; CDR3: ASSLRVGQVQSKTQY
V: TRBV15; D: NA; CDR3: ATSRDARGNGYT
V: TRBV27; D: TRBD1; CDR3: ASQDRGNSPLH
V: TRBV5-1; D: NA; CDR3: ASSEDVAVRDTQY